The 27 T cell receptor beta chains below all came from one sample that was sequenced in a study of cytomegalovirus exposure and HLA in healthy donors. Primers included in the PCR were 60 Vbeta and 13 Jbeta primers. Sequenced by immunoSEQ multiplex PCR; TCRdb stores in-frame clones only, minus some. The data contain roughly 150,000 clones, around 80% of them singletons. Sequencing was done on a sample of PBMCs. Receptor source: a woman between 40 and 55 years old in good health and CMV-seronegative.

The J gene is TRBJ2-7, the V gene TRBV7-6, with a tentative D call TRBD2 (6 bases). The germline gives CDR1 SGHVS, CDR2 FNYEAQ. V lost 5 bases and J lost 5, with 22 bases in between. The CDR3 is made up of 16 amino acids. CDR3 nucleotide sequence: TGTGCCAGCAGCCCTAGATCTAGCGCCACCAGGAACGAGCAGTACTTC. Amino acid sequence: CASSPRSSATRNEQYF.

This clone came up a few times. The CDR3 reads CASSLVSYEQYF. CDR3 DNA: TGTGCCAGCAGCCTAGTATCCTACGAGCAGTACTTC. This chain links TRBV7-9 with TRBJ2-7; D uncertain. The germline V gene has CDR1 SEHNR and CDR2 FQNEAQ (reference sequence). V was cut by 5 bases and J by 1 base, with 6 bases left in between. This CDR3 comprises 12 residues.

The chain is built from TRBV7-2 and TRBJ1-1, with 7 bases fitting TRBD1. Germline assignment: CDR1 SGHTA and CDR2 FQGNSA. The V and J ends lost 1 base and 4 bases, in that order; junction bases with no gene match: 0. This CDR3 is built from 13 residues. Written as DNA, the CDR3 is TGTGCCAGCAGCTTAGGACAGGGCACTGAAGCTTTCTTT. Residues: CASSLGQGTEAFF.

The chain carries TRBV7-8 and TRBJ2-5, with unresolved D. Matching the DNA end better, TRBJ2-7 makes the J call doubtful. The CDR3 has 14 amino acids. Germline V gene lookup returns CDR1 SGHVS and CDR2 FQNEAQ. CDR3 in DNA: TGTGCCAGCAGCTATTCCCGCCTAAGCTACGAGCAGTACTTC. Translating it yields CASSYSRLSYEQYF.

The rearrangement links TRBV5-1 to TRBJ1-2; 7 bases line up with TRBD1. V lost 0 bases and J lost 6; bases outside the gene matches: 5. The germline V gene has CDR1 SGHRS and CDR2 YFSETQ. The CDR3 has 14 residues. This chain's CDR3 is CASSLGQGLNGYTF. CDR3 coding DNA: TGCGCCAGCAGCTTGGGACAGGGATTAAATGGCTACACCTTC.

The V call is TRBV28, the J call TRBJ2-2, with 7 nucleotides matching TRBD2. This CDR3 is built from 14 residues. The germline V gene has CDR1 MDHEN and CDR2 SYDVKM. The V and J ends lost 2 bases and 7 bases, in that order; junction bases with no gene match: 4. CDR3 sequence reads: CASSLSGRDGELFF. The CDR3, as DNA: TGTGCCAGCAGTTTAAGTGGGAGGGACGGGGAGCTGTTTTTT.

The chain combines TRBV28 with TRBJ1-4; a possible D gene is TRBD1 (6 bases). Trimming removed 4 bases at V and 5 bases at J, with 11 bases between. CDR3 length equals 14 residues. Germline V gene sequence: CDR1 MDHEN, CDR2 SYDVKM. The CDR3 DNA follows: TGTGCCAGCAGTTCCCGGGGGGGCAATGAAAAACTGTTTTTT. Residues: CASSSRGGNEKLFF.

The chain recombines TRBV13 with TRBJ1-1; D remains ambiguous. Trimming shortened V by 0 bases and J by 6 bases, and 8 bases separated the two germline ends. This CDR3 region has 13 residues. Per germline, CDR1 PRHDT and CDR2 FYEKMQ (reference sequence). The CDR3 DNA follows: TGTGCCAGCAGCTTAGGTACCCCGGCTGAAGCTTTCTTT. The encoded protein is CASSLGTPAEAFF.

The chain links TRBV19 to TRBJ2-6; D is undetermined. In germline, CDR1 is LNHDA, CDR2 SQIVND (reference sequence). CDR3 length equals 15 residues. Deletions cut 5 bases from V and 3 bases from J, with 11 bases between. The DNA for the CDR3 is TGTGCCAGTAGTTCCGGGTTATTTGGGGCCAACGTCCTGACTTTC. Amino acid sequence: CASSSGLFGANVLTF.

This clone occurred once. This chain uses TRBV2 with TRBJ2-1; no firm D call. This CDR3 spans 11 amino acids. Looked up from germline, CDR1 is SNHLY and CDR2 is FYNNEI. The V gene lost 8 bases and the J gene lost 7 bases, with 9 bases spanning the gap. The DNA of the CDR3 is TGTGCCAGCTCTATCGGGAATGAGCAGTTCTTC. Translated: CASSIGNEQFF.

The gene calls are TRBV30 and TRBJ1-2, with a possible D match to TRBD1 (6 bases). This CDR3 spans 14 amino acids. Trimming shortened V by 0 bases and J by 2 bases, and 10 bases separated the two germline ends. Looked up from germline, CDR1 is GTSNPN and CDR2 is SVGIG (reference sequence). The CDR3 sequence: CAWSVVTGNYGYTF. CDR3 sequence (DNA): TGTGCCTGGAGTGTAGTAACAGGGAACTATGGCTACACCTTC.

The chain employs TRBV7-8 and TRBJ2-7; perhaps TRBD2 as D (7 bases). V lost 6 bases and J 3 bases, leaving 15 bases between the germline ends. This CDR3 is built from 14 residues. Germline V lookup: CDR1 SGHVS, CDR2 FQNEAQ. The CDR3 region is CASRKGGEYYEQYF. The CDR3 region has the DNA TGTGCCAGCAGAAAGGGGGGGGAATACTACGAGCAGTACTTC.

This rearrangement joins TRBV6-1 to TRBJ1-1; TRBD1 might be the D (5 bases). Germline V lookup: CDR1 MNHNS, CDR2 SASEGT. The V end lost 6 bases, the J end lost 8 bases, and 19 bases lay between the germline ends. The CDR3 is 14 amino acids. The CDR3 spells CASSPPRDGGEAFF. The CDR3 nucleotides are TGTGCCAGCAGCCCACCTCGGGACGGAGGGGAAGCTTTCTTT.

The chain combines TRBV7-9 with TRBJ1-4; the D is unclear. There are 15 residues in the CDR3. Germline CDR1 and CDR2: SEHNR and FQNEAQ (reference sequence). V lost 5 bases to trimming and J lost 8 bases, with 18 bases between them. The CDR3 DNA is TGTGCCAGCAGCCGACTGCGGCAGTCGGAGGAAAAACTGTTTTTT. Its protein is CASSRLRQSEEKLFF.

The chain links TRBV7-9 to TRBJ2-1; possibly TRBD1 for D (5 bases). Trimming cost V 1 base and J 7 bases, with 11 bases left between them. CDR1 and CDR2 from the germline V gene are SEHNR and FQNEAQ (reference sequence). The CDR3 contains 14 residues. CDR3 nucleotide sequence: TGTGCCAGCAGCTTAGTCGGCAGGGAAAATGAGCAGTTCTTC. The encoded protein is CASSLVGRENEQFF.

This clone was counted a single time. The chain combines TRBV15 with TRBJ2-7, with TRBD1 matching over 9 bases. The germline V gene encodes CDR1 LNHNV and CDR2 YYDKDF (reference sequence). This CDR3 has 14 amino acids. V lost 3 bases to trimming and J lost 4 bases; unmatched junction nucleotides: 4. The CDR3 loop reads CATSRDRGSYEQYF. DNA for the CDR3: TGTGCCACCAGCAGGGACAGGGGATCTTACGAGCAGTACTTC.

The V call is TRBV5-4, the J call TRBJ2-5; 8 nucleotides align to TRBD1. The V gene's germline CDR1 is SGHNT and CDR2 YYREEE (reference sequence). The ends lost 1 base at V and 2 bases at J; junction bases unmatched: 4. The CDR3 has 15 residues. CDR3 region: CASSLLRTGQETQYF. In DNA, the CDR3 is TGTGCCAGCAGCTTGCTACGGACAGGGCAAGAGACCCAGTACTTC.

V and J are TRBV28 and TRBJ2-7, with D perhaps TRBD2 (5 bases). CDR1 is MDHEN, CDR2 SYDVKM, per germline. V dropped 3 bases and J dropped 5 bases, with 8 bases sitting between them. The CDR3 has 12 amino acids. CDR3 sequence: CASSFGDNEQYF. DNA for the CDR3: TGTGCCAGCAGTTTCGGGGATAACGAGCAGTACTTC.

This chain uses TRBV9 with TRBJ1-2; D not certain. V was trimmed by 0 bases and J by 5 bases, leaving 11 bases between them. CDR3 length: 14 residues. Germline lookup yields CDR1 SGDLS and CDR2 YYNGEE. In nucleotides, the CDR3 is TGTGCCAGCAGCGTAGCCGAGGGCCCGTATGGCTACACCTTC. It encodes CASSVAEGPYGYTF.

The chain carries TRBV4-1 and TRBJ1-1; D remains ambiguous. The CDR3 sequence is 19 residues long. V was pared by 1 base and J by 1 base, with 22 bases between. The germline V gene has CDR1 MGHRA and CDR2 YSYEKL. Written as DNA, the CDR3 is TGCGCCAGCAGCCAAGGAAGGAGCAATATGATCGAGGAGAACACTGAAGCTTTCTTT. This encodes CASSQGRSNMIEENTEAFF.

The chain is built from TRBV5-1 and TRBJ2-7; D is possibly TRBD1 (6 bases). With 4 bases removed from V and 1 base from J, the gap between germline ends came to 15 bases. The CDR3 contains 15 residues. Germline V gene sequence: CDR1 SGHRS, CDR2 YFSETQ. The CDR3 coding sequence is TGCGCCAGCAGCCGGGACACCACTGGTTCCTACGAGCAGTACTTC. It translates to CASSRDTTGSYEQYF. Looking up the rest from reference TRBV5-1 and TRBJ2-7 gives the full variable domain: KAGVTQTPRYLIKTRGQQVTLSCSPISGHRSVSWYQQTPGQGLQFLFEYFSETQRNKGNFPGRFSGRQFSNSRSEMNVSTLELGDSALYLCASSRDTTGSYEQYFGPGTRLTVT.

The chain has TRBV7-3 and TRBJ2-1; 8 bases are a match to TRBD2. Germline V gives CDR1 SGHTA, CDR2 FQGTGA. The CDR3 totals 15 residues. The trim removed 4 bases at V and 9 bases at J, leaving 11 bases unmatched. CDR3 in DNA: TGTGCCAGCAGCTCGGCAGGGACTAGTCATGGTGAGCAGTTCTTC. Translating gives CASSSAGTSHGEQFF.

This clone was seen only once. CDR3 nucleotide sequence: TGTGCCAGCAGCTTTACCCGAGCGGGGGGGAGCGAGCAGTACTTC. It is translated as CASSFTRAGGSEQYF. The chain joins TRBV7-2 to TRBJ2-7; 10 nucleotides agree with TRBD2. CDR3 length equals 15 residues. The V and J ends lost 3 bases and 6 bases, in that order; junction bases with no gene match: 8. The germline V gene has CDR1 SGHTA and CDR2 FQGNSA.

The chain uses TRBV6-6 and TRBJ2-1, with 10 positions matching TRBD2. Germline loops: CDR1 MNHNY, CDR2 SVGAGI (reference sequence). The V gene end was trimmed by 7 bases and the J gene end by 7 bases; junction bases not matched to a gene: 7. This CDR3 comprises 14 residues. In DNA, the CDR3 is TGTGCCAGCACCCCGACTAGCGGGCCTAATGAGCAGTTCTTC. Protein sequence: CASTPTSGPNEQFF.

CDR3 DNA sequence: TGTGCCAGCAGTTATTCCGCGGGAGGATCCTACAATGAGCAGTTCTTC. Translation: CASSYSAGGSYNEQFF. The gene calls are TRBV27 and TRBJ2-1; TRBD2 matches 8 bases. Trimming removed 4 bases from V and 1 base from J; junction bases left unmatched: 6. The CDR3 has 16 amino acids. Germline V gene sequence: CDR1 MNHEY, CDR2 SMNVEV (reference sequence).

This clone was seen only once. The CDR3 bases are TGTGCCGGAGGGGACTCTGGAAACACCATATATTTT. Translation gives CAGGDSGNTIYF. The chain employs TRBV30 and TRBJ1-3, with D possibly being TRBD1 (5 bases). The germline V and J ends were trimmed by 8 bases and 0 bases, with 8 bases remaining between them. Germline CDR1 and CDR2: GTSNPN and SVGIG (reference sequence). The CDR3 runs to 12 residues. Full variable domain (outside the CDR3, taken from reference TRBV30 and TRBJ1-3): SQTIHQWPATLVQPVGSPLSLECTVEGTSNPNLYWYRQAAGRGLQLLFYSVGIGQISSEVPQNLSASRPQDRQFILSSKKLLLSDSGFYLCAGGDSGNTIYFGEGSWLTVV.

In this sample, this clone turned up once. The chain carries TRBV11-3 and TRBJ2-1, with D possibly matching TRBD1 (6 bases). Germline V gene sequence: CDR1 SGHNT, CDR2 YENEEA. The CDR3 has 14 residues. V was pared by 6 bases and J by 0 bases, with 9 bases between. The CDR3 bases are TGTGCCAGCAGGGGGGCAAGCTCCTACAATGAGCAGTTCTTC. This translates into CASRGASSYNEQFF.